Listed here are 25 T cell receptor beta chains from one sample, sequenced in a study of response to subunit inactivated influenza vaccine. TCRdb passed the RT-PCR reads through MiXCR, listing each CDR3 protein once. The profile covers a few hundred thousand distinct CDR3 sequences, with about 20% appearing a single time and about a tenth taken by the ten largest. The sample in question was PBMCs from blood, obtained about 20 months after vaccination. The receptors were sampled from a man aged 50 to 69 who received an inactivated influenza vaccine.

This clonotype was counted a few times. The chain uses TRBV7-9 and TRBJ2-3; 11 bases fit TRBD2. Germline V CDR1 and CDR2: SEHNR, FQNEAQ (reference sequence). The V and J ends lost 3 bases and 5 bases, in that order; junction bases with no gene match: 4. The CDR3 sequence is 15 residues long. The CDR3 coding sequence is TGTGCCAGCAGCTTTAGCGGGAGGGCCGTAGATACGCAGTATTTT. Translating gives CASSFSGRAVDTQYF.

DNA for the CDR3: TGCAGTGCCGATAGCGGGGCCGGAAAAGAGACCCAGTACTTC. Its protein is CSADSGAGKETQYF. The rearrangement links TRBV20-1 to TRBJ2-5, with 8 bases fitting TRBD2. Germline CDR1 is DFQATT and CDR2 is SNEGSKA (reference sequence). There are 14 residues in the CDR3. V lost 6 bases to trimming and J lost 3 bases; unmatched junction nucleotides: 9.

This clonotype is a singleton in its sample. The V and J genes are TRBV7-2 and TRBJ2-5, with TRBD2 identical over 13 bases. The CDR3 length is 15 residues. CDR1 and CDR2 from the germline V gene are SGHTA and FQGNSA. Trimming at V came to 5 bases and at J to 7 bases, leaving 7 bases not matched to a gene. In DNA, the CDR3 is TGTGCCAGCAGCCGTGGCAGGACTAGCGGGGGGACCCAGTACTTC. This translates into CASSRGRTSGGTQYF.

This clonotype was picked up a small number of times. J is TRBJ1-1 and V is TRBV7-2; D is perhaps TRBD1 (5 bases). Germline CDR1 and CDR2: SGHTA and FQGNSA. CDR3 length equals 17 residues. The V and J ends lost 5 bases and 0 bases respectively, with 19 bases between them. CDR3: CASSAQPTGGMNTEAFF. CDR3 DNA sequence: TGTGCCAGCAGCGCCCAGCCCACGGGGGGAATGAACACTGAAGCTTTCTTT. The whole variable domain, filled in from reference TRBV7-2 and TRBJ1-1, reads GAGVSQSPSNKVTEKGKDVELRCDPISGHTALYWYRQSLGQGLEFLIYFQGNSAPDKSGLPSDRFSAERTGGSVSTLTIQRTQQEDSAVYLCASSAQPTGGMNTEAFFGQGTRLTVV.

This clonotype occurred a few times. The CDR3 nucleotides are TGTGCCAGCGGACAGGGCAGGGAGACTGAAGCTTTCTTT. Translating gives CASGQGRETEAFF. V usage is TRBV6-2 or TRBV6-3 and J usage is TRBJ1-1; 8 bases are a match to TRBD1. The germline CDR1 and CDR2 sequences are MNHEY and SVGEGT. V lost 8 bases, J lost 5 bases, and 7 bases stayed unmatched. This CDR3 comprises 13 residues.

This clonotype turned up a few times. The V and J genes are TRBV5-6 and TRBJ1-5; D is unresolved. V lost 3 bases to trimming and J lost 0 bases, with 13 bases between them. The length of the CDR3 is 16 residues. The germline V gene encodes CDR1 SGHDT and CDR2 YYEEEE. Written as DNA, the CDR3 is TGTGCCAGCAGCTCTCGGGGAGAATATAGCAATCAGCCCCAGCATTTT. It specifies CASSSRGEYSNQPQHF.

This clonotype was observed a handful of times. CDR3 sequence: CASSQEGLGWTGVVIYNSPLHF. In nucleotides, the CDR3 is TGTGCCAGCAGCCAAGAAGGGCTAGGTTGGACAGGGGTTGTCATTTATAATTCACCCCTCCACTTT. J is TRBJ1-6 and V is TRBV4-2; TRBD1 aligns across 9 bases. Per the germline V gene, CDR1 is LGHNA and CDR2 is YNFKEQ. After removal of 0 bases from V and 4 bases from J, the junction contained 19 bases not matched to a gene. The CDR3 contains 22 residues.

The V gene is TRBV11-2, the J gene TRBJ2-4, with 9 nucleotides matching TRBD2. Trimming took 2 bases from V and 9 from J; bases not matched to a gene: 11. The CDR3 sequence is 16 residues long. The germline gives CDR1 SGHAT, CDR2 FQNNGV. CDR3 in DNA: TGTGCCAGCAGCTTAAGGGGGGGACTAGCTTTCGGCATTCAGTACTTC. As protein: CASSLRGGLAFGIQYF.

In this sample, this clonotype turned up a few times. The chain carries TRBV11-2 and TRBJ2-3; D unresolved. Germline values: CDR1 SGHAT, CDR2 FQNNGV. The CDR3 runs to 13 residues. Deletions cut 1 base from V and 4 bases from J, with 6 bases between. For the CDR3, the DNA is TGTGCCAGCAGCTTAGCCGGGCCAGATACGCAGTATTTT. It yields the protein CASSLAGPDTQYF.

This clonotype was counted between two and nine times. This chain uses TRBV5-5 with TRBJ1-6, with D uncertain. There are 17 residues in the CDR3. Per germline, CDR1 SGHKS and CDR2 YYEKEE (reference sequence). V shed 2 bases and J shed 3 bases, with 15 bases lying between them. CDR3 sequence (DNA): TGTGCCAGCAGCTTTTCCGGGATGAGCGACTATAATTCACCCCTCCACTTT. Residues: CASSFSGMSDYNSPLHF.

A few counts support this clonotype. The rearrangement links TRBV3-1 to TRBJ1-2; D might be TRBD1 (6 bases). The CDR3 covers 18 residues. The V and J ends lost 2 bases and 0 bases respectively, with 19 bases between them. Germline-derived CDR1 and CDR2 are LGHDT and YNNKEL (reference sequence). CDR3 DNA sequence: TGTGCCAGCAGCCAAATAGGAGGGGGAGGGTGCTCTAACTATGGCTACACCTTC. Translating gives CASSQIGGGGCSNYGYTF.

This clonotype was recorded at least ten times. The chain joins TRBV5-1 to TRBJ2-5; D possibly corresponds to TRBD2 (5 bases). Trimming removed 5 bases at V and 0 bases at J, with 8 bases between. In germline, CDR1 is SGHRS, CDR2 YFSETQ. CDR3 length: 13 residues. In DNA form, the CDR3 reads TGCGCCAGCAGACCGGGGAACCAAGAGACCCAGTACTTC. This translates into CASRPGNQETQYF.

This chain connects TRBV7-9 to TRBJ1-1; D uncertain. CDR3 size: 13 residues. Germline loops: CDR1 SEHNR, CDR2 FQNEAQ (reference sequence). The germline V and J ends were trimmed by 4 bases and 4 bases, with 10 bases remaining between them. The CDR3 sequence: CASSSELSTEAFF. CDR3 DNA sequence: TGTGCCAGCAGCTCCGAACTTAGCACTGAAGCTTTCTTT. The entire variable domain, with the rest obtained from reference TRBV7-9 and TRBJ1-1, is as follows: DTGVSQNPRHKITKRGQNVTFRCDPISEHNRLYWYRQTLGQGPEFLTYFQNEAQLEKSRLLSDRFSAERPKGSFSTLEIQRTEQGDSAMYLCASSSELSTEAFFGQGTRLTVV.

The rearrangement joins TRBV5-6 to TRBJ2-2; 11 bases map to TRBD1. The V gene end was trimmed by 1 base and the J gene end by 6 bases; junction bases not matched to a gene: 8. The germline CDR1 and CDR2 sequences are SGHDT and YYEEEE. The CDR3 extends over 17 amino acids. CDR3 protein: CASSLFPGQGVSGELFF. The DNA of the CDR3 is TGTGCCAGCAGCTTGTTTCCGGGACAGGGGGTATCCGGGGAGCTGTTTTTT.

Details on this clonotype: Germline and junction disagree at one end, which may indicate a read error. V gene TRBV4-3 combines with J gene TRBJ2-3; D may be TRBD1 or TRBD2 (5 bases each). The CDR3 has 17 amino acids. The germline CDR1 and CDR2 sequences are LGHNA and YSLEER. Here the CDR3 DNA reads TGCGCCAGCAGCCAAGAGGGACGTGGGGTGGCGGCAGATATGCAGTATTTT. Translation: CASSQEGRGVAADMQYF.

This clonotype appeared many times. The rearrangement joins TRBV19 to TRBJ1-6, with 9 positions matching TRBD1. V trimming: 6 bases; J trimming: 6 bases; junction bases outside the gene matches: 3. The CDR3 covers 14 residues. The V gene's germline CDR1 is LNHDA and CDR2 SQIVND (reference sequence). The CDR3 sequence is CASSSTGGNSPLHF. CDR3 DNA: TGTGCCAGTAGCTCGACAGGGGGTAATTCACCCCTCCACTTT.

J is TRBJ1-1 and V is TRBV4-2; 7 positions match TRBD1. Trimming took 1 base from V and 0 from J; bases not matched to a gene: 8. CDR3 length: 17 residues. The germline gives CDR1 LGHNA, CDR2 YNFKEQ. This chain's CDR3 is CASSQADRNNMNTEAFF. The CDR3 nucleotides are TGTGCCAGCAGCCAAGCGGACAGGAACAACATGAACACTGAAGCTTTCTTT.

This clonotype has only a few counts. The chain has TRBV9 and TRBJ2-2; 8 bases fit TRBD2. This CDR3 comprises 16 residues. Trimming removed 2 bases from V and 4 bases from J; junction bases left unmatched: 7. Germline V gives CDR1 SGDLS, CDR2 YYNGEE. The CDR3 DNA follows: TGTGCCAGCAGCGTCAGCCCTAGCGGGTCCACCGGGGAGCTGTTTTTT. This encodes CASSVSPSGSTGELFF.

J is TRBJ2-7 and V is TRBV6-2 or TRBV6-3; possibly TRBD1 for D (5 bases). The germline CDR1 and CDR2 sequences are MNHEY and SVGEGT. The length of the CDR3 is 14 residues. The V end lost 2 bases, the J end lost 7 bases, and 15 bases lay between the germline ends. The CDR3 DNA is TGTGCCAGCAGTTACCCGGACACCCCTTGGGAGCAGTACTTC. It encodes CASSYPDTPWEQYF.

The rearrangement joins TRBV12-3 or TRBV12-4 to TRBJ1-6; D is uncertain. This CDR3 spans 14 amino acids. With 2 bases removed from V and 4 bases from J, the gap between germline ends came to 6 bases. DNA of the CDR3: TGTGCCAGCAGTTTATTAGCTTATAATTCACCCCTCCACTTT. It encodes CASSLLAYNSPLHF.

Only a few counts were recorded for this clonotype. CDR3 bases: TGCAGCGTATCCGAACTAGTCGGGGAGACCCAGTACTTC. The encoded protein is CSVSELVGETQYF. The chain recombines TRBV29-1 with TRBJ2-5, with D tentatively TRBD2 (5 bases). V was clipped by 6 bases and J by 5 bases, with 16 bases between them. The CDR3 is 13 amino acids. Germline assignment: CDR1 SQVTM and CDR2 ANQGSEA.

This rearrangement joins TRBV20-1 to TRBJ2-7; 8 bases line up with TRBD2. The junction had 14 bases not matched to a gene; V was cut back by 1 base and J by 6 bases. Germline assignment: CDR1 DFQATT and CDR2 SNEGSKA (reference sequence). This CDR3 is 16 amino acids long. This CDR3 reads CSARGGRAGGVLEQYF. DNA for the CDR3: TGCAGTGCTAGAGGGGGTCGGGCGGGAGGCGTCCTCGAGCAGTACTTC.

The chain uses TRBV20-1 and TRBJ2-1, with 11 bases matching TRBD2. The CDR3 length is 15 residues. Germline values: CDR1 DFQATT, CDR2 SNEGSKA (reference sequence). The ends lost 6 bases at V and 7 bases at J; junction bases unmatched: 11. The CDR3, as DNA: TGCAGTGCGATCGACAGACTAGCGGGGCTAAATGAGCAGTTCTTC. It is translated as CSAIDRLAGLNEQFF.

This rearrangement joins TRBV9 to TRBJ2-1; D unclear. Germline values: CDR1 SGDLS, CDR2 YYNGEE. The CDR3 extends over 13 amino acids. V was pared by 1 base and J by 5 bases, with 7 bases between. The CDR3 DNA reads as TGTGCCAGCAGCGTACTCCCTAACAATGAGCAGTTCTTC. Protein product: CASSVLPNNEQFF.

This sequence joins TRBV5-1 and TRBJ2-3; D possibly corresponds to TRBD2 (6 bases). CDR1 and CDR2 from the germline V gene are SGHRS and YFSETQ. The CDR3 contains 15 residues. V lost 0 bases and J lost 2, with 10 bases in between. The CDR3: CASSLVGGITDTQYF. The CDR3, as DNA: TGCGCCAGCAGCTTGGTAGGAGGGATCACAGATACGCAGTATTTT.